The entry below gives a single TCR beta chain sequence along with its context. Its antigen is unknown. This CDR3 has 20 amino acids. The germline CDR1 and CDR2 sequences are MDHEN and SYDVKM. J gave up 2 bases and V 3 bases, and 15 bases lay outside the gene matches. The record originates from a study of T cells after posttransplantation cyclophosphamide. Cells defined as naive were viable CD3+CD4+ or CD3+CD8+ and CCR7+CD45RA+CD45RO-CD95-CD27+CD28+. Whole-study results and caveats: Tissue-infiltrating T cells from skin or gut overlapped little with blood T cells.

Method: immunoSEQ multiplex PCR; TCRdb's copy keeps in-frame clones and lacks some. The table records roughly 21,000 clones, 95% to 99% of them present only once. The source material was naive CD8+ T cells sorted from PBMCs. The chain employs TRBV28 and TRBJ2-7, with TRBD2 matching over 14 bases. The clonotype originates from a man between 35 and 55 years old in good health, CMV-negative, and a related stem cell transplant donor. CDR3 DNA sequence: TGTGCCAGCAGTTTGCCGGGACTAGCGGGAGCCACCCGTATAACCTACGAGCAGTACTTC. It specifies CASSLPGLAGATRITYEQYF.